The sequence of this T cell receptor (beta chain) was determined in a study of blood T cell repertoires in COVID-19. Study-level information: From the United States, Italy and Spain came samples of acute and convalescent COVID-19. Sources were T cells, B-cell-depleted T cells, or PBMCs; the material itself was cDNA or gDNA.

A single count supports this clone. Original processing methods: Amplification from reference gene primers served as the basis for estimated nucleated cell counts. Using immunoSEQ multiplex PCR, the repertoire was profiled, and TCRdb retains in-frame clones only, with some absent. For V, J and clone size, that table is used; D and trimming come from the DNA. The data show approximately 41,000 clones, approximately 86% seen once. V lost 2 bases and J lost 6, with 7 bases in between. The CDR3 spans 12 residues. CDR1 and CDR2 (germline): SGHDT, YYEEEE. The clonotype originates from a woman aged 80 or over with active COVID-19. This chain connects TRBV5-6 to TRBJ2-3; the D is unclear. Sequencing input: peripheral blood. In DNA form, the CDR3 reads TGTGCCAGCAGCTTTGGAGCGGATACGCAGTATTTT. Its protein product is CASSFGADTQYF.